These 16 T cell receptor beta chains originate from one sample sequenced in a study of T cells in Graves' hyperthyroidism and ophthalmopathy. Researchers amplified the TCR beta CDR3 regions from RNA transcripts. HTBI primers were the set used in a first-round RT-PCR of the TCR CDR3. A single record per CDR3 protein comes from TCRdb applying MiXCR to the multiplex PCR reads. The sample lists over 200,000 distinct CDR3 sequences, around 18% occurring once. The sequencing input was blood. The receptors derive from a man in his forties with Graves' hyperthyroidism.

This clonotype was seen more than once but under ten times. The V and J genes are TRBV6-1 and TRBJ2-3; TRBD2 is a possible D gene (5 bases). Trimming shortened V by 8 bases and J by 7 bases, and 16 bases separated the two germline ends. Germline CDR1 is MNHNS and CDR2 is SASEGT. The CDR3 has 13 amino acids. The CDR3 DNA sequence: TGTGCCAGCCTAGCCGGGTCCTGGAATACGCAGTATTTT. It encodes CASLAGSWNTQYF.

This clonotype turned up a few times. The chain employs TRBV6-2 or TRBV6-3 and TRBJ2-4; D call uncertain. V was pared by 6 bases and J by 0 bases, with 9 bases between. The CDR3 sequence is 14 residues long. Germline assignment: CDR1 MNHEY and CDR2 SVGEGT. The CDR3 is CASRLQLAKNIQYF. CDR3 sequence (DNA): TGTGCCAGCAGATTACAGCTAGCCAAAAACATTCAGTACTTC.

This clonotype has a handful of counts. A much more abundant neighbour one base away suggests this may be a read error. The chain employs TRBV5-1 and TRBJ2-1; 8 nucleotides line up with TRBD1. In germline, CDR1 is SGHRS, CDR2 YFSETQ. This CDR3 is built from 15 residues. The DNA of the CDR3 is TGCGCCGGCAGCCGGGGACAGGCGGGGTACAATGAGCAGTTCTTC. It is translated as CAGSRGQAGYNEQFF.

This clonotype appeared many times. The rearrangement links TRBV11-3 to TRBJ2-5, with 7 bases identical to TRBD2. The CDR3 extends over 14 amino acids. CDR1 and CDR2 from the germline V gene are SGHNT and YENEEA. V shed 5 bases and J 3 bases; nucleotides not matched to a gene: 6. For the CDR3, the DNA is TGTGCCAGCAGCAACCGGGACTATGAAGAGACCCAGTACTTC. This gives the protein CASSNRDYEETQYF.

V is TRBV6-2 or TRBV6-3 and J is TRBJ1-2, with D tentatively TRBD1 (5 bases). The CDR3 is 13 residues long. The germline V gene encodes CDR1 MNHEY and CDR2 SVGEGT. Trimming removed 6 bases from V and 4 bases from J, with 12 bases in between. The CDR3 protein is CASSRAGPYGYTF. CDR3 nucleotide sequence: TGTGCCAGCAGCCGGGCAGGGCCCTATGGCTACACCTTC.

Remarks on this clonotype: One base away lies a much larger clone, so this may be a sequencing read error. The CDR3 does not close with the conserved phenylalanine or tryptophan, likely indicating a read error. This chain uses TRBV20-1 with TRBJ1-1, with D hard to call. CDR1 is DFQATT and CDR2 is SNEGSKA in the germline V gene (reference sequence). The CDR3 runs 13 residues. V was cut by 5 bases and J by 1 base, with 11 bases left in between. The CDR3 coding sequence is TGCAGTGCTCCAAATCTGGGGAACACTGAAGCTTTCCTT. Translating gives CSAPNLGNTEAFL.

In its sample, this clonotype was seen many times. The gene calls are TRBV3-1 and TRBJ1-5; D remains unclear. From germline, CDR1 is LGHDT and CDR2 YNNKEL (reference sequence). V gave up 4 bases and J gave up 6 bases, with 13 bases separating them. The CDR3 has 14 amino acids. As DNA, the CDR3 is TGTGCCAGCAGCCCGACCCGTCAAGGTCAGCCCCAGCATTTT. It translates to CASSPTRQGQPQHF.

This clonotype occurred many times. As DNA, the CDR3 is TGTGCCGCAGGGGGGCGGGGGGCTGAAGCTTTCTTT. This encodes CAAGGRGAEAFF. This sequence joins TRBV27 and TRBJ1-1, with 7 bases aligning to TRBD1. Germline values: CDR1 MNHEY, CDR2 SMNVEV (reference sequence). The CDR3 length is 12 residues. V lost 11 bases and J lost 6; bases outside the gene matches: 9.

This clonotype was observed at least ten times. The V gene is TRBV7-2, the J gene TRBJ2-7, with 9 positions matching TRBD1. The V gene's germline CDR1 is SGHTA and CDR2 FQGNSA. The junction had 9 bases not matched to a gene; V was cut back by 5 bases and J by 4 bases. This CDR3 spans 15 amino acids. CDR3 in DNA: TGTGCCAGCAGCCCCCCATCACAGGGGGCTTACGAGCAGTACTTC. Its translation: CASSPPSQGAYEQYF. Looking up the rest from reference TRBV7-2 and TRBJ2-7 gives the full variable domain: GAGVSQSPSNKVTEKGKDVELRCDPISGHTALYWYRQSLGQGLEFLIYFQGNSAPDKSGLPSDRFSAERTGGSVSTLTIQRTQQEDSAVYLCASSPPSQGAYEQYFGPGTRLTVT.

The rearrangement joins TRBV29-1 to TRBJ2-1, with D maybe TRBD2 (6 bases). The germline V gene has CDR1 SQVTM and CDR2 ANQGSEA. Trimming took 6 bases from V and 3 from J, leaving 9 bases between them. CDR3 size: 12 residues. CDR3 DNA: TGCAGCGTCCTGCGGGACTACAATGAGCAGTTCTTC. Translation gives CSVLRDYNEQFF.

This clonotype appeared many times. The genes are TRBV7-2 and TRBJ1-1; D not resolved. Germline CDR1 reads SGHTA; CDR2 reads FQGNSA. The CDR3 consists of 13 residues. The V and J ends lost 5 bases and 3 bases respectively, with 10 bases between them. CDR3 region: CASSRFRDTEAFF. The CDR3 DNA is TGTGCCAGCAGCAGATTCCGGGACACTGAAGCTTTCTTT.

The sample holds many counts of this clonotype. The chain links TRBV7-9 to TRBJ2-4; the match to TRBD1 covers 7 bases. The CDR3 consists of 15 residues. Germline values: CDR1 SEHNR, CDR2 FQNEAQ (reference sequence). Trimming removed 5 bases from V and 1 base from J; junction bases left unmatched: 5. CDR3 region: CASSRQGQAKNIQYF. The CDR3 region has the DNA TGTGCCAGCAGCCGACAGGGACAGGCCAAAAACATTCAGTACTTC.

This clonotype was counted many times. The chain is built from TRBV7-9 and TRBJ1-1, with a possible D match to TRBD1 (6 bases). The germline V and J ends were trimmed by 4 bases and 1 base, with 7 bases remaining between them. The CDR3 is made up of 13 amino acids. CDR1 is SEHNR and CDR2 is FQNEAQ in the germline V gene (reference sequence). This CDR3 is CASSSDRNTEAFF. Written as DNA, the CDR3 is TGTGCCAGCAGCTCGGACAGGAACACTGAAGCTTTCTTT.

This clonotype is a singleton in its sample. A read error may be the cause here, since a much bigger clone is one base away. The rearrangement links TRBV5-1 to TRBJ2-2; maybe TRBD2 (6 bases). CDR1 is SGHRS and CDR2 is YFSETQ in the germline V gene. The CDR3 covers 15 residues. The CDR3 nucleotides are TGCGCCGGCAGCCTACAATTGGGGGGAGCCGGGGAGCTGTTTTTT. It yields the protein CAGSLQLGGAGELFF.

In this sample, this clonotype turned up a few times. This chain links TRBV7-2 with TRBJ2-5, with TRBD1 matching 7 bases. V shed 2 bases and J 4 bases; nucleotides not matched to a gene: 10. The germline CDR1 and CDR2 sequences are SGHTA and FQGNSA. This CDR3 comprises 16 residues. CDR3 residues: CASSLQGGQRGETQYF. The CDR3 DNA reads TGTGCCAGCAGCTTACAAGGGGGACAGCGCGGAGAGACCCAGTACTTC.

The table lists this clonotype with many counts. V and J are TRBV7-9 and TRBJ2-3; D is possibly TRBD2 (6 bases). Germline values: CDR1 SEHNR, CDR2 FQNEAQ (reference sequence). V was cut by 4 bases and J by 4 bases, with 18 bases left in between. This CDR3 has 16 amino acids. The CDR3 protein is CASSSSWGVGADTQYF. The CDR3 DNA reads TGTGCCAGCAGCTCGAGCTGGGGGGTAGGGGCAGATACGCAGTATTTT.